This paragraph reports one T cell receptor (beta chain). The data are from a study of blood T cell repertoires in COVID-19. For the study at large: Whether acute or convalescent, the COVID-19 samples came from the United States, Italy and Spain. The analysed material was cDNA or gDNA that came from T cells, B-cell-depleted T cells, or PBMCs.

The authors' processing: Amplification with reference gene primers provided the estimates of nucleated cell counts. Repertoires were generated with immunoSEQ multiplex PCR, while TCRdb's copy carries only in-frame clones and drops some. V and J calls and clone size follow that table, whereas D and trimming were derived from the DNA. The sample carries some 42,000 clones, about 87% recorded once. This CDR3 contains 16 residues. Unmatched junction bases numbered 9, after V lost 4 bases and J lost 4 bases. The germline V gene encodes CDR1 SGHKS and CDR2 YYEKEE (reference sequence). The specimen was peripheral blood. This chain uses TRBV5-5 with TRBJ2-3; TRBD2 agrees at 10 bases. This TCR derives from a human donor in a cohort sampled during active COVID-19. This CDR3 reads CASSPSSGRVADTQYF. The CDR3 bases are TGTGCCAGCAGCCCTTCAAGCGGGAGGGTCGCAGATACGCAGTATTTT.